This T cell receptor beta chain was identified during a study of shared clonotypes between healthy human individuals. For the study at large: Per donor, three plates held CD4 naive cells, three held CD4 memory, two held CD8 naive and one held CD8 memory.

Selected positively for CCR7 and CD45RO-negative, naive CD8 cells excluded terminally differentiated effector memory CD45RA+ cells. It was roughly 200 ng DNA, about 30,000 T cell genomes, that sorted-subset replicate PCRs used. The method was immunoSEQ multiplex PCR; TCRdb's version includes in-frame clones alone and lacks a portion of them. Of some 2,000,000 clones listed, approximately 94% were seen once; the top ten hold 0.85% to 1.3%. Germline V gene sequence: CDR1 SGHDT, CDR2 YYEEEE. This CDR3 is built from 15 residues. J gave up 4 bases and V 0 bases, and 5 bases lay outside the gene matches. Source material: naive CD8+ T cells sorted from blood. This clonotype originated in a man in his late teens or twenties in good health. This sequence joins TRBV5-6 and TRBJ2-7, with TRBD1 matching 9 bases. The CDR3 DNA sequence: TGTGCCAGCAGCTTGGTTGGACAGGGGATGTACGAGCAGTACTTC. Its translation is CASSLVGQGMYEQYF.